This entry features one T cell receptor (beta chain) sequence. Antigen specificity is unknown. This entry is derived from a study of cytotoxic CD8 clonotypes in ibrutinib-treated CLL. The germline gives CDR1 LNHDA, CDR2 SQIVND (reference sequence). This CDR3 is built from 15 residues. The V gene end was trimmed by 4 bases and the J gene end by 6 bases; junction bases not matched to a gene: 11. Study findings and constraints: Clonality increased with ibrutinib response but returned toward baseline at progression.

Profiled with immunoSEQ multiplex PCR; TCRdb holds only in-frame clones, not every one. Found here are some 130,000 clones, 80% to 95% of them singletons; the top ten hold 10% to 14%. This specimen was PBMCs, taken after 12 months of ibrutinib treatment. The J gene is TRBJ2-7, the V gene TRBV19; 8 bases agree with TRBD1. This receptor was taken from a human donor with chronic lymphocytic leukemia. The CDR3 sequence is CASSTLPGQAPEQYF. The CDR3 DNA follows: TGTGCCAGTAGTACACTCCCGGGACAGGCTCCCGAGCAGTACTTC.